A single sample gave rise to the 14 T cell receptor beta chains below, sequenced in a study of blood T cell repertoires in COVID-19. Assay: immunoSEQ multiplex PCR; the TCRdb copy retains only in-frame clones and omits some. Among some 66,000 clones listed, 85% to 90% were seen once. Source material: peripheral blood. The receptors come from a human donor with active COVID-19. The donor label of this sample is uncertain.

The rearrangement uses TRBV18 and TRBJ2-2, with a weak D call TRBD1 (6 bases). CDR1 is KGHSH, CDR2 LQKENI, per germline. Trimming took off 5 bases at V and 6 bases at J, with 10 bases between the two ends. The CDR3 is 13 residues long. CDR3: CASSIQGPGELFF. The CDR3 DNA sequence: TGTGCCAGCTCAATACAGGGTCCCGGGGAGCTGTTTTTT.

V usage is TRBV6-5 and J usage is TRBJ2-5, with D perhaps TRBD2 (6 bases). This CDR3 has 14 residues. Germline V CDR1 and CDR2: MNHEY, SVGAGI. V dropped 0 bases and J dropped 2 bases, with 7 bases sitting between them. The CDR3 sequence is CASSYSSGQETQYF. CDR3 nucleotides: TGTGCCAGCAGTTACTCTAGCGGTCAAGAGACCCAGTACTTC.

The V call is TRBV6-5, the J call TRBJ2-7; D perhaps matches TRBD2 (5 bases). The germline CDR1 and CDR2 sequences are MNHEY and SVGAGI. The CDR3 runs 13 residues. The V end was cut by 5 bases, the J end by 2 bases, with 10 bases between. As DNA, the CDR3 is TGTGCCAGCAGTACCCGGGGAACCTACGAGCAGTACTTC. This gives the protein CASSTRGTYEQYF.

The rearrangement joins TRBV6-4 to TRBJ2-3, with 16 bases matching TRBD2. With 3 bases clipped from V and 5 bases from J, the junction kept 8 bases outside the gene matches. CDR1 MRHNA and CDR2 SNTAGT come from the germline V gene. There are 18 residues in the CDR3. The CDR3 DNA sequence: TGTGCCAGCAGTGAGGATGGGACTAGCGGGGGGGCCTTAGATACGCAGTATTTT. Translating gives CASSEDGTSGGALDTQYF.

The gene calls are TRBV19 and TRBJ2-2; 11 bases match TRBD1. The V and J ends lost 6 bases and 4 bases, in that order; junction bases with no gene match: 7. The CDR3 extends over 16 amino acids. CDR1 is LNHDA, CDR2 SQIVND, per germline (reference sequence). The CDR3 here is CASRQPGQGVTGELFF. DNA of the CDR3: TGTGCCAGTAGGCAACCGGGACAGGGGGTCACCGGGGAGCTGTTTTTT.

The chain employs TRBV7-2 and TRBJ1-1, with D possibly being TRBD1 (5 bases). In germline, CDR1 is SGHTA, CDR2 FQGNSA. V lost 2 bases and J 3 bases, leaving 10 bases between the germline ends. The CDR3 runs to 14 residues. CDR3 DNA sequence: TGTGCCAGCAGCTTACAGGGCAGAGACACTGAAGCTTTCTTT. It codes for CASSLQGRDTEAFF.

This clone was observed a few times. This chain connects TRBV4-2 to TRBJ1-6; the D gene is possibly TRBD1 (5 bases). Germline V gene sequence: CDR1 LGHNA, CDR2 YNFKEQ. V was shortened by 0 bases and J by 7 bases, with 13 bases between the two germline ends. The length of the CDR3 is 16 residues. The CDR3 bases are TGTGCCAGCAGCCAAGACCTATGGGGGAGGAATTCACCCCTCCACTTT. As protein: CASSQDLWGRNSPLHF.

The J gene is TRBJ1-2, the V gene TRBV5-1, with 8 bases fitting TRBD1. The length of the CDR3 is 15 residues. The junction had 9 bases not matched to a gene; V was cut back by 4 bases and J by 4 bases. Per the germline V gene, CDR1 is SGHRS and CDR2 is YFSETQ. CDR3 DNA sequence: TGCGCCAGCAGCCTGACAGGGGCTTCAGTCTATGGCTACACCTTC. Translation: CASSLTGASVYGYTF.

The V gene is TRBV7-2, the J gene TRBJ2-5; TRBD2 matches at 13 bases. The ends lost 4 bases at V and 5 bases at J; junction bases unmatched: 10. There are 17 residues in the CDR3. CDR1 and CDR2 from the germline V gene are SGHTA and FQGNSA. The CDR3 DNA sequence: TGTGCCAGCAGCTCCCTCCCCGGACTAGCGGGGGTGGAGACCCAGTACTTC. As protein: CASSSLPGLAGVETQYF.

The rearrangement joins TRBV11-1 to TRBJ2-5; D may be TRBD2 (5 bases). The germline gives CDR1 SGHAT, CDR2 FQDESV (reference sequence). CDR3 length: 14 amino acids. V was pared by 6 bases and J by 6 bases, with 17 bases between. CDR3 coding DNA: TGTGCCAGCAGTTTATCGGGGATGGGAAAGACCCAGTACTTC. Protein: CASSLSGMGKTQYF.

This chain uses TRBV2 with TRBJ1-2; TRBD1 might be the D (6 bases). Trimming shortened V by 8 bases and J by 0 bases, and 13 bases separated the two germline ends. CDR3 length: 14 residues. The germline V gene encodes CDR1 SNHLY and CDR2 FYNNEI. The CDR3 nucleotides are TGTGCCAGCGCGAGGACAGAGACTAACTATGGCTACACCTTC. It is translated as CASARTETNYGYTF. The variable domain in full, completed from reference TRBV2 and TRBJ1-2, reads EPEVTQTPSHQVTQMGQEVILRCVPISNHLYFYWYRQILGQKVEFLVSFYNNEISEKSEIFDDQFSVERPDGSNFTLKIRSTKLEDSAMYFCASARTETNYGYTFGSGTRLTVV.

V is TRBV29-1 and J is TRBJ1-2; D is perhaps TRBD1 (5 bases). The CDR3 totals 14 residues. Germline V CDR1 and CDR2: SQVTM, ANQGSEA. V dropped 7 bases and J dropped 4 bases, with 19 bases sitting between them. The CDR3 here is CSGHTPGASYGYTF. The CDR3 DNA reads TGCAGCGGCCACACACCTGGGGCCTCCTATGGCTACACCTTC.

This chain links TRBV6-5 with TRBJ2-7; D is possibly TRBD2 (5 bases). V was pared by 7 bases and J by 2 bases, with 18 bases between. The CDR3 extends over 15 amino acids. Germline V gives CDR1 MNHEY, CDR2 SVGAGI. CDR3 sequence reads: CASKFDDTRPYEQYF. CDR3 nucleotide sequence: TGTGCCAGCAAGTTCGATGACACTAGGCCCTACGAGCAGTACTTC.

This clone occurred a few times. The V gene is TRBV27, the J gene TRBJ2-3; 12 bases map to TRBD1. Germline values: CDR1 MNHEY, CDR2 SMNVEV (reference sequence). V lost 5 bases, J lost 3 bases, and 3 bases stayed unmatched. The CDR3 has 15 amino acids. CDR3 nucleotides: TGTGCCAGCAGTACGGGACAGGGGGCGACAGATACGCAGTATTTT. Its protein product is CASSTGQGATDTQYF.